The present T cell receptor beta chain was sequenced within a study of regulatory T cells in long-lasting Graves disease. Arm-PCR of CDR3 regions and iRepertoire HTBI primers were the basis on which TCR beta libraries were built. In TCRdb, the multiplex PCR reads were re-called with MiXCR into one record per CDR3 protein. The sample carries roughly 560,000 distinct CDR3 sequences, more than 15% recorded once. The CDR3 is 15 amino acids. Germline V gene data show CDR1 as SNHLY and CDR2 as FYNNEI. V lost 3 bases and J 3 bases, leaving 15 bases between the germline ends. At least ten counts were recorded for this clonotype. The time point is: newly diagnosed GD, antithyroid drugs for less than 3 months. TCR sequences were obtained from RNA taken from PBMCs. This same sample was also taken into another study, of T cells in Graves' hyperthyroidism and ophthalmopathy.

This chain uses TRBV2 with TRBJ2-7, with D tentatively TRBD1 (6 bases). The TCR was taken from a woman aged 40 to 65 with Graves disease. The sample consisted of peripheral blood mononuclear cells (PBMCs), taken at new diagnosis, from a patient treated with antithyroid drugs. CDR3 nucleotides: TGTGCCAGCAGTGAGTCCCAGGGGTCATACTACGAGCAGTACTTC. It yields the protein CASSESQGSYYEQYF.